The 14 T cell receptor beta chains below were found in one sample sequenced in a study of shared clonotypes between healthy human individuals. Cells designated naive CD8 were CD45RO-negative and were positively selected for CCR7, with terminally differentiated effector memory CD45RA+ cells excluded. Clones were sequenced by immunoSEQ multiplex PCR, and TCRdb holds only the in-frame ones, with some missing. Of hundreds of thousands of clones listed, roughly nine tenths are singletons. The sequenced sample consisted of naive CD8+ T cells sorted from blood. These receptors were taken from a man younger than 45 in good health.

The rearrangement uses TRBV5-5 and TRBJ2-7; 7 nucleotides line up with TRBD1. V was pared by 2 bases and J by 3 bases, with 5 bases of the junction left unmatched. The germline V gene has CDR1 SGHKS and CDR2 YYEKEE (reference sequence). The CDR3 is 14 amino acids. CDR3 region: CASSLQGYIYEQYF. For the CDR3, the DNA is TGTGCCAGCAGCTTACAGGGGTATATCTACGAGCAGTACTTC.

The V call is TRBV4-1, the J call TRBJ1-2; perhaps TRBD1 as D (5 bases). V was clipped by 1 base and J by 2 bases, with 14 bases between them. CDR3 length: 16 residues. Germline loops: CDR1 MGHRA, CDR2 YSYEKL. The DNA for the CDR3 is TGCGCCAGCAGCCAAGTTCTAGGGGCCAGCAACTATGGCTACACCTTC. It yields the protein CASSQVLGASNYGYTF.

In this sample, this clone turned up once. The rearrangement links TRBV29-1 to TRBJ2-7, with 7 bases that match TRBD2. The CDR3 sequence is 12 residues long. CDR1 is SQVTM and CDR2 is ANQGSEA in the germline V gene. Trimming took 4 bases from V and 2 from J; bases not matched to a gene: 2. The CDR3 coding sequence is TGCAGCGTTGCTAGCGGCACCTACGAGCAGTACTTC. Protein: CSVASGTYEQYF.

A few counts support this clone. The rearrangement links TRBV28 to TRBJ2-7; D is ambiguous. The length of the CDR3 is 14 residues. Germline CDR1 reads MDHEN; CDR2 reads SYDVKM. V dropped 3 bases and J dropped 1 base, with 10 bases sitting between them. The CDR3 nucleotides are TGTGCCAGCAGTTTTCTATCTGTTTCCTACGAGCAGTACTTC. This translates into CASSFLSVSYEQYF.

The gene calls are TRBV28 and TRBJ2-1, with TRBD2 as a possible D gene (5 bases). The CDR3 has 17 amino acids. Germline-derived CDR1 and CDR2 are MDHEN and SYDVKM. The V and J ends lost 5 bases and 0 bases respectively, with 17 bases between them. The DNA for the CDR3 is TGTGCCAGCAGTATCCCCCCCTCGGGGATCTCCTACAATGAGCAGTTCTTC. Amino acid sequence: CASSIPPSGISYNEQFF. Full variable domain (rest looked up from reference TRBV28 and TRBJ2-1): DVKVTQSSRYLVKRTGEKVFLECVQDMDHENMFWYRQDPGLGLRLIYFSYDVKMKEKGDIPEGYSVSREKKERFSLILESASTNQTSMYLCASSIPPSGISYNEQFFGPGTRLTVL.

This chain links TRBV11-2 with TRBJ2-7, with D perhaps TRBD2 (5 bases). Germline V gene sequence: CDR1 SGHAT, CDR2 FQNNGV. The ends were cut back, 0 bases at V and 4 bases at J, with 16 bases in the middle. The length of the CDR3 is 16 residues. CDR3 sequence (DNA): TGTGCCAGCAGCTTAGATTCGGGGTCGGTCGGTTACGAGCAGTACTTC. Translated: CASSLDSGSVGYEQYF.

The J gene is TRBJ2-4, the V gene TRBV13, with TRBD2 as a possible D gene (7 bases). The germline gives CDR1 PRHDT, CDR2 FYEKMQ (reference sequence). The CDR3 extends over 13 amino acids. Trimming removed 2 bases at V and 12 bases at J, with 14 bases between. The CDR3 DNA sequence: TGTGCCAGCAGCTTATCGGGGGGCTCATCTCAGTACTTC. Residues: CASSLSGGSSQYF.

The rearrangement links TRBV10-3 to TRBJ2-1, with TRBD2 matching over 8 bases. This CDR3 is built from 18 residues. CDR1 and CDR2 (germline): ENHRY, SYGVKD. Germline trimming cut 6 bases from V and 2 bases from J; bases unmatched to any gene: 15. The CDR3 DNA reads as TGTGCCATCAGGCAGCGGGAGAAGGGTGGAGGACCCTACAATGAGCAGTTCTTC. It specifies CAIRQREKGGGPYNEQFF.

The chain joins TRBV29-1 to TRBJ2-1; 10 nucleotides agree with TRBD2. V dropped 4 bases and J dropped 9; count of bases not matched to a gene: 0. The CDR3 contains 11 residues. Germline V gene lookup returns CDR1 SQVTM and CDR2 ANQGSEA. This CDR3 reads CSVVAGGEQFF. CDR3 bases: TGCAGCGTTGTAGCGGGAGGTGAGCAGTTCTTC.

V gene TRBV5-1 combines with J gene TRBJ2-7, with a weak D call TRBD2 (6 bases). The V end was cut by 0 bases, the J end by 3 bases, with 16 bases between. CDR1 SGHRS and CDR2 YFSETQ come from the germline V gene. The CDR3 covers 16 residues. The CDR3 here is CASSLGSRGVDYEQYF. As DNA, the CDR3 is TGCGCCAGCAGCTTGGGGAGTCGCGGGGTAGACTACGAGCAGTACTTC.

This chain joins TRBV6-1 and TRBJ2-7; 10 positions match TRBD1. The CDR3 consists of 15 residues. V lost 5 bases to trimming and J lost 4 bases; unmatched junction nucleotides: 8. Germline V CDR1 and CDR2: MNHNS, SASEGT. The DNA for the CDR3 is TGTGCCAGCAGTTCGGGGACAGGGGAATGGTACGAGCAGTACTTC. This translates into CASSSGTGEWYEQYF.

The chain links TRBV7-3 to TRBJ2-1, with TRBD2 matching over 14 bases. J lost 7 bases, V lost 5 bases, and 16 bases had no gene match. CDR3 length: 19 residues. Germline values: CDR1 SGHTA, CDR2 FQGTGA. The CDR3, as DNA: TGTGCCAGCAGCCCCCTCGGGGTAAGGGGACTAGCGGGAGTTAATGAGCAGTTCTTC. Translation: CASSPLGVRGLAGVNEQFF.

The J gene is TRBJ2-1, the V gene TRBV29-1; D is perhaps TRBD1 (5 bases). V was trimmed by 6 bases and J by 0 bases, leaving 12 bases between them. This CDR3 has 14 amino acids. CDR1 and CDR2 from the germline V gene are SQVTM and ANQGSEA. CDR3 in DNA: TGCAGCGTGCAAGACAGCAACTCCTACAATGAGCAGTTCTTC. Protein sequence: CSVQDSNSYNEQFF.

This sequence joins TRBV11-2 and TRBJ2-3, with D perhaps TRBD1 (6 bases). The CDR3 runs 14 residues. Germline V gene data show CDR1 as SGHAT and CDR2 as FQNNGV. Trimming pared 5 bases from V and 2 bases from J, leaving 11 bases between. The CDR3 loop is CASSRRDNTDTQYF. CDR3 nucleotides: TGTGCCAGCAGCCGACGGGACAACACAGATACGCAGTATTTT.